These T cell receptor beta chains were read from a single sample in a study of shared clonotypes between healthy human individuals. Data came from immunoSEQ multiplex PCR; TCRdb stores just in-frame clones and leaves some out. The sample has approximately 1,500,000 clones, 95% to 99% seen once. The specimen was naive CD4+ T cells sorted from blood. The receptors come from a man aged 25 to 45 in good health. CDR3s include the opening cysteine and the closing phenylalanine or tryptophan. Fields, in order: V gene, J gene, clone size, D gene, CDR3 protein, CDR3 DNA. The D gene is left open where the match is weak. Not all rows give a size; the values are once, few, many and, for expanded clones, a class.

V: TRBV18
J: TRBJ2-7
size: .
D: TRBD2
CDR3: CASTNTSGRNREQYF
DNA: TGTGCCAGCACGAACACTAGCGGGAGGAATCGCGAGCAGTACTTC

V: TRBV11-2
J: TRBJ1-2
size: .
D: .
CDR3: CASSLGVRAAHNYGYTF
DNA: TGTGCCAGCAGCTTAGGGGTGCGGGCGGCCCATAACTATGGCTACACCTTC

V: TRBV6-5
J: TRBJ1-4
size: once
D: .
CDR3: CASSSGQAFEKLFF
DNA: TGTGCCAGCAGTTCAGGCCAGGCCTTTGAAAAACTGTTTTTT

V: TRBV5-1
J: TRBJ1-2
size: .
D: .
CDR3: CASSLGQPLGYTF
DNA: TGCGCCAGCAGCTTGGGGCAGCCCTTGGGCTACACCTTC

V: TRBV6-6
J: TRBJ1-1
size: .
D: .
CDR3: CASIGREAFF
DNA: TGTGCCAGCATCGGACGGGAAGCTTTCTTT

V: TRBV6-1
J: TRBJ1-5
size: .
D: .
CDR3: CASRGGSIGNQPQHF
DNA: TGTGCCAGCAGGGGGGGGAGTATCGGCAATCAGCCCCAGCATTTT

V: TRBV9
J: TRBJ2-3
size: .
D: TRBD2
CDR3: CASSVTSYPDTQYF
DNA: TGTGCCAGCAGCGTGACTAGCTATCCAGATACGCAGTATTTT

V: TRBV5-5
J: TRBJ2-5
size: .
D: TRBD2
CDR3: CASRTSGRGETQYF
DNA: TGTGCCAGCAGGACTAGCGGGAGAGGGGAGACCCAGTACTTC

V: TRBV28
J: TRBJ2-7
size: .
D: .
CDR3: CASSSIRGWEQYF
DNA: TGTGCCAGCAGTTCAATCCGGGGTTGGGAGCAGTACTTC

V: TRBV11-2
J: TRBJ2-1
size: .
D: .
CDR3: CASSLGIRGRLAPYNEQFF
DNA: TGTGCCAGCAGCTTAGGTATCAGGGGGAGGCTAGCGCCCTACAATGAGCAGTTCTTC

V: TRBV6-5
J: TRBJ2-7
size: once
D: .
CDR3: CATQQGPYEQYF
DNA: TGTGCCACACAACAGGGACCCTACGAGCAGTACTTC

V: TRBV2
J: TRBJ1-2
size: .
D: .
CDR3: CASSERAPHGYTF
DNA: TGTGCCAGCAGTGAAAGGGCTCCGCATGGCTACACCTTC

V: TRBV18
J: TRBJ2-3
size: .
D: .
CDR3: CASSPLGRDSGYF
DNA: TGTGCCAGCTCACCACTAGGCCGGGACTCGGGGTATTTT

V: TRBV11-2
J: TRBJ1-5
size: once
D: .
CDR3: CASSLDPGGQPGLDF
DNA: TGTGCCAGCAGCTTAGATCCCGGCGGACAGCCGGGCTTGGATTTT

V: TRBV5-1
J: TRBJ2-5
size: .
D: .
CDR3: CASSSGQQETQYF
DNA: TGCGCCAGCAGCTCGGGACAACAAGAGACCCAGTACTTC

V: TRBV5-1
J: TRBJ2-5
size: .
D: .
CDR3: CASPRTGTQYF
DNA: TGCGCCAGCCCGCGAACGGGGACCCAGTACTTC

V: TRBV6-6
J: TRBJ2-1
size: .
D: TRBD2
CDR3: CASSYGWEGRDEQFF
DNA: TGTGCCAGCAGTTACGGATGGGAGGGCCGCGATGAGCAGTTCTTC

V: TRBV7-8
J: TRBJ1-1
size: .
D: .
CDR3: CASSLAELNTEAFF
DNA: TGTGCCAGCAGCTTAGCGGAGCTGAACACTGAAGCTTTCTTT

V: TRBV10-1
J: TRBJ2-5
size: .
D: .
CDR3: CASSPDGAGTQYF
DNA: TGCGCCAGCAGCCCGGACGGGGCGGGGACCCAGTACTTC

V: TRBV9
J: TRBJ2-5
size: .
D: TRBD2
CDR3: CASSVGLAGVEETQYF
DNA: TGTGCCAGCAGCGTGGGACTAGCGGGAGTCGAAGAGACCCAGTACTTC

V: TRBV10-2
J: TRBJ2-5
size: once
D: .
CDR3: CASRADRRETQYF
DNA: TGCGCCAGCAGAGCGGATCGGCGGGAGACCCAGTACTTC

V: TRBV29-1
J: TRBJ2-2
size: .
D: .
CDR3: CSVVSRGVTGELFF
DNA: TGCAGCGTTGTGTCCCGCGGAGTAACCGGGGAGCTGTTTTTT

V: TRBV5-1
J: TRBJ1-3
size: .
D: .
CDR3: CASSLRGVAGNTIYF
DNA: TGCGCCAGCAGCTTGAGGGGGGTGGCTGGAAACACCATATATTTT

V: TRBV7-9
J: TRBJ1-4
size: .
D: TRBD1
CDR3: CASSLTGVGKLFF
DNA: TGTGCCAGCAGCCTCACAGGGGTGGGAAAACTGTTTTTT

V: TRBV28
J: TRBJ1-5
size: .
D: TRBD1
CDR3: CASSWGQGGDQPQHF
DNA: TGTGCCAGCAGCTGGGGACAGGGTGGCGATCAGCCCCAGCATTTT

V: TRBV9
J: TRBJ1-3
size: .
D: TRBD1
CDR3: CASSAQLQGDTIYF
DNA: TGTGCCAGCAGCGCCCAACTACAGGGGGACACCATATATTTT